These 30 T cell receptor beta chains were sequenced from one sample in a study of blood T cell repertoires in COVID-19. The repertoire was sequenced with immunoSEQ multiplex PCR; TCRdb's copy has only in-frame clones and lacks some. Among 160,000 or so clones listed, 80% to 90% were seen once. Material for sequencing was peripheral blood. The receptors were sampled from a woman aged 45-60 years with acute or convalescent COVID-19.

The chain is built from TRBV28 and TRBJ2-1, with D possibly matching TRBD1 (8 bases). This CDR3 has 17 amino acids. The ends were cut back, 4 bases at V and 7 bases at J, with 23 bases in the middle. Germline V gene sequence: CDR1 MDHEN, CDR2 SYDVKM. The CDR3 loop reads CASSYRGAAGSKNEQFF. In DNA form, the CDR3 reads TGTGCCAGCAGTTACAGGGGGGCAGCGGGGAGTAAGAATGAGCAGTTCTTC. Full variable domain (remainder filled in from reference TRBV28 and TRBJ2-1): DVKVTQSSRYLVKRTGEKVFLECVQDMDHENMFWYRQDPGLGLRLIYFSYDVKMKEKGDIPEGYSVSREKKERFSLILESASTNQTSMYLCASSYRGAAGSKNEQFFGPGTRLTVL.

The chain is built from TRBV3-1 (or the pseudogene TRBV3-2) and TRBJ1-2; tentatively, D is TRBD1 (5 bases). Germline V gene data show CDR1 as LGHDT and CDR2 as YNNKEL (reference sequence). This CDR3 comprises 15 residues. V was pared by 4 bases and J by 4 bases, with 16 bases between. CDR3 amino acids: CASSPRGGGLYGYTF. CDR3 DNA: TGTGCCAGCAGCCCTCGAGGCGGGGGTCTCTATGGCTACACCTTC.

A single count supports this clone. The chain combines TRBV7-6 with TRBJ2-5; TRBD2 is a possible D gene (5 bases). Trimming took off 1 base at V and 4 bases at J, with 10 bases between the two ends. The CDR3 spans 14 residues. Germline CDR1 reads SGHVS; CDR2 reads FNYEAQ. CDR3 amino acids: CASSLEGRTETQYF. The CDR3 DNA reads TGTGCCAGCAGCTTAGAAGGGAGAACAGAGACCCAGTACTTC.

This clone occurred a few times. This rearrangement joins TRBV7-2 to TRBJ1-2; D not certain. This CDR3 is built from 13 residues. The germline gives CDR1 SGHTA, CDR2 FQGNSA. Trimming removed 4 bases from V and 8 bases from J, with 14 bases in between. The CDR3 nucleotides read TGTGCCAGCAGCTCCCGGCCACGCGGAGGCTACACCTTC. Translation: CASSSRPRGGYTF. The full variable domain, in which reference TRBV7-2 and TRBJ1-2 provide the parts outside the CDR3, is GAGVSQSPSNKVTEKGKDVELRCDPISGHTALYWYRQSLGQGLEFLIYFQGNSAPDKSGLPSDRFSAERTGGSVSTLTIQRTQQEDSAVYLCASSSRPRGGYTFGSGTRLTVV.

The chain employs TRBV6-6 and TRBJ2-7; TRBD2 matches 13 bases. The V and J ends lost 2 bases and 3 bases, in that order; junction bases with no gene match: 1. Germline CDR1 is MNHNY and CDR2 is SVGAGI (reference sequence). This CDR3 has 15 amino acids. The CDR3, as DNA: TGTGCCAGCAGTTACGGGACTAGCGGGATCTACGAGCAGTACTTC. Its protein is CASSYGTSGIYEQYF.

This clone was recorded at least ten times. This chain joins TRBV4-3 and TRBJ1-1; D is unclear. Germline CDR1 is LGHNA and CDR2 is YSLEER. The CDR3 runs 14 residues. Trimming took off 5 bases at V and 9 bases at J, with 19 bases between the two ends. CDR3 residues: CASSVKVAGRKAFF. DNA for the CDR3: TGCGCCAGCAGCGTCAAGGTTGCAGGCAGAAAAGCTTTCTTT.

The chain carries TRBV5-4 and TRBJ2-3; 12 bases are shared with TRBD2. The germline V gene has CDR1 SGHNT and CDR2 YYREEE (reference sequence). The CDR3 contains 19 residues. V dropped 2 bases and J dropped 0; count of bases not matched to a gene: 10. The CDR3 loop reads CASSFSLAGGRSSTDTQYF. In DNA form, the CDR3 reads TGTGCCAGCAGCTTCTCCCTAGCGGGGGGGAGATCTAGCACAGATACGCAGTATTTT. The full variable domain, in which reference TRBV5-4 and TRBJ2-3 provide the parts outside the CDR3, is ETGVTQSPTHLIKTRGQQVTLRCSSQSGHNTVSWYQQALGQGPQFIFQYYREEENGRGNFPPRFSGLQFPNYSSELNVNALELDDSALYLCASSFSLAGGRSSTDTQYFGPGTRLTVL.

The CDR3 loop is CATSDRTGSGELFF. CDR3 nucleotide sequence: TGTGCCACCAGTGATCGGACAGGGTCCGGGGAGCTGTTTTTT. The chain joins TRBV24-1 to TRBJ2-2; 8 nucleotides match TRBD1. Germline V gives CDR1 KGHDR, CDR2 SFDVKD. V shed 3 bases and J 6 bases; nucleotides not matched to a gene: 2. This CDR3 region has 14 residues.

The rearrangement links TRBV4-3 to TRBJ1-3; TRBD1 aligns across 7 bases. Germline V gene sequence: CDR1 LGHNA, CDR2 YSLEER. With V trimmed by 4 bases and J by 8 bases, 8 bases remained unmatched. This CDR3 has 14 residues. CDR3 sequence (DNA): TGCGCCAGCAGCCGGGGCGCAGGGGGAGACACCATATATTTT. Translated, it gives CASSRGAGGDTIYF.

The V call is TRBV7-6, the J call TRBJ2-1, with TRBD2 matching over 7 bases. Germline CDR1 SGHVS, CDR2 FNYEAQ. The CDR3 runs to 15 residues. V dropped 4 bases and J dropped 4; count of bases not matched to a gene: 7. The CDR3 nucleotides are TGTGCCAGCAGCTGGCCGGGACTACCTTACAATGAGCAGTTCTTC. It encodes CASSWPGLPYNEQFF.

Only one count was recorded for this clone. The chain links TRBV19 to TRBJ1-2, with D possibly being TRBD1 (5 bases). The V gene's germline CDR1 is LNHDA and CDR2 SQIVND (reference sequence). There are 11 residues in the CDR3. V was cut by 7 bases and J by 6 bases, with 9 bases left in between. The DNA for the CDR3 is TGTGCCAGTATGACAGTCAATGGCTACACCTTC. Its protein product is CASMTVNGYTF.

This chain uses TRBV19 with TRBJ2-5; 10 bases are shared with TRBD1. This CDR3 contains 16 residues. Germline CDR1 LNHDA, CDR2 SQIVND (reference sequence). V gave up 4 bases and J gave up 2 bases; unmatched junction bases: 7. The CDR3: CASSKGTGAVQETQYF. The CDR3 coding sequence is TGTGCCAGTAGTAAGGGGACAGGGGCCGTACAAGAGACCCAGTACTTC.

Written as DNA, the CDR3 is TGTGCCACCAGTGATGCAGAGGGCCCCCAAGAGACCCAGTACTTC. It is translated as CATSDAEGPQETQYF. The chain recombines TRBV24-1 with TRBJ2-5; TRBD2 might be the D (5 bases). Germline V gene sequence: CDR1 KGHDR, CDR2 SFDVKD. V dropped 3 bases and J dropped 1 base, with 11 bases sitting between them. The CDR3 contains 15 residues.

J is TRBJ1-1 and V is TRBV3-1 (or the pseudogene TRBV3-2); D uncertain. The CDR3 consists of 12 residues. Trimming left V 1 base short and J 7 bases short, with 7 bases between. From germline, CDR1 is LGHDT and CDR2 YNNKEL (reference sequence). CDR3 DNA: TGTGCCAGCAGCCAAGTTGGACTTGAAGCTTTCTTT. This encodes CASSQVGLEAFF.

The chain employs TRBV11-3 and TRBJ1-6; the D is unclear. The CDR3 has 14 residues. V shed 2 bases and J shed 5 bases, with 7 bases lying between them. Germline lookup yields CDR1 SGHNT and CDR2 YENEEA. CDR3 in DNA: TGTGCCAGCAGCTTATCCGGGGATAATTCACCCCTCCACTTT. This sequence encodes CASSLSGDNSPLHF.

This chain connects TRBV19 to TRBJ1-1, with D uncertain. CDR1 and CDR2 (germline): LNHDA, SQIVND (reference sequence). The CDR3 is 12 amino acids. The germline V and J ends were trimmed by 4 bases and 4 bases, with 7 bases remaining between them. CDR3 residues: CASSSRSTEAFF. In DNA form, the CDR3 reads TGTGCCAGTAGTAGTCGGAGCACTGAAGCTTTCTTT.

Only one count was recorded for this clone. The chain is built from TRBV3-1 (or the pseudogene TRBV3-2) and TRBJ2-7; unclear D gene. The CDR3 is made up of 13 amino acids. CDR1 is LGHDT and CDR2 is YNNKEL in the germline V gene (reference sequence). V was pared by 4 bases and J by 7 bases, with 14 bases between. The CDR3 protein is CASSPEVHGEQYF. The CDR3, as DNA: TGTGCCAGCAGCCCCGAGGTCCATGGAGAGCAGTACTTC.

The chain carries TRBV20-1 and TRBJ2-1; D is perhaps TRBD2 (5 bases). The CDR3 is 11 residues long. Germline V gene lookup returns CDR1 DFQATT and CDR2 SNEGSKA (reference sequence). Trimming removed 1 base from V and 9 bases from J, with 7 bases in between. The CDR3 DNA reads as TGCAGTGCTAGAGCGGCGGGTGAGCAGTTCTTC. Its protein is CSARAAGEQFF.

The chain carries TRBV6-2 or TRBV6-3 and TRBJ2-7; 9 bases agree with TRBD1. The germline gives CDR1 MNHEY, CDR2 SVGEGT. The CDR3 covers 18 residues. V lost 4 bases to trimming and J lost 2 bases; unmatched junction nucleotides: 15. The CDR3 region has the DNA TGTGCCAGCAGTTCAATCGGATCGTGGGACAGGGCCGCCTACGAGCAGTACTTC. This codes for CASSSIGSWDRAAYEQYF.

This clone was seen a single time. The chain links TRBV7-9 to TRBJ2-6; D gene uncertain. The CDR3 length is 15 residues. CDR1 and CDR2 from the germline V gene are SEHNR and FQNEAQ (reference sequence). V lost 5 bases and J 4 bases, leaving 12 bases between the germline ends. The DNA for the CDR3 is TGTGCCAGCAGCCCCCACGGGTACGGGGCCAACGTCCTGACTTTC. This encodes CASSPHGYGANVLTF.

This chain uses TRBV11-2 with TRBJ2-3; 8 bases map to TRBD1. Trimming cost V 5 bases and J 0 bases; bases outside gene matches: 10. CDR1 is SGHAT and CDR2 is FQNNGV in the germline V gene. CDR3 length: 17 amino acids. CDR3 sequence (DNA): TGTGCCAGCAGCCAAGATTGGCAGGGGGCAAGCACAGATACGCAGTATTTT. This gives the protein CASSQDWQGASTDTQYF.

V gene TRBV6-5 combines with J gene TRBJ1-2, with 7 bases that match TRBD1. CDR3 size: 13 residues. CDR1 and CDR2 (germline): MNHEY, SVGAGI. Trimming at V came to 6 bases and at J to 8 bases, leaving 9 bases not matched to a gene. CDR3 sequence reads: CASRKTGTDGYTF. The CDR3 DNA reads as TGTGCCAGCAGAAAAACCGGGACAGACGGCTACACCTTC.

The chain carries TRBV5-1 and TRBJ1-6, with 8 bases matching TRBD1. Trimming cost V 1 base and J 3 bases; bases outside gene matches: 6. CDR1 and CDR2 (germline): SGHRS, YFSETQ. The length of the CDR3 is 17 residues. CDR3 region: CASSLSGGTFYNSPLHF. CDR3 nucleotides: TGCGCCAGCAGCTTGTCAGGGGGCACCTTCTATAATTCACCCCTCCACTTT.

The chain is built from TRBV11-2 and TRBJ2-7, with 8 bases aligning to TRBD1. The CDR3 sequence is 16 residues long. V was pared by 4 bases and J by 3 bases, with 11 bases of the junction left unmatched. Germline V gene data show CDR1 as SGHAT and CDR2 as FQNNGV. CDR3 sequence: CASSSTKGQEHYEQYF. CDR3 sequence (DNA): TGTGCCAGCAGCTCGACCAAGGGACAGGAACACTACGAGCAGTACTTC.

The CDR3 is CASSFYSNTEAFF. The CDR3, as DNA: TGTGCCAGCAGCTTTTATTCTAACACTGAAGCTTTCTTT. The V and J genes are TRBV7-8 and TRBJ1-1; D not certain. The CDR3 consists of 13 residues. V was pared by 3 bases and J by 2 bases, with 7 bases between. The germline CDR1 and CDR2 sequences are SGHVS and FQNEAQ.

This clone came up once. This chain connects TRBV18 to TRBJ1-5; a weak D match, TRBD1 (5 bases). V shed 6 bases and J shed 0 bases, with 12 bases lying between them. The CDR3 totals 15 residues. Germline V gene data show CDR1 as KGHSH and CDR2 as LQKENI. The CDR3 loop reads CASSPQGNSNQPQHF. The CDR3 nucleotides are TGTGCCAGCTCGCCTCAGGGAAATAGCAATCAGCCCCAGCATTTT.

This chain uses TRBV19 with TRBJ2-1, with TRBD1 identical over 9 bases. V was clipped by 4 bases and J by 8 bases; unmatched bases: 6. The CDR3 is 14 residues long. In germline, CDR1 is LNHDA, CDR2 SQIVND (reference sequence). The CDR3 region has the DNA TGTGCCAGTAGTAACAGGGGGCCCCCCGATGAGCAGTTCTTC. It translates to CASSNRGPPDEQFF.

The V call is TRBV29-1, the J call TRBJ2-3; TRBD2 is a possible D gene (6 bases). The length of the CDR3 is 13 residues. V lost 6 bases and J lost 2, with 12 bases in between. Germline lookup yields CDR1 SQVTM and CDR2 ANQGSEA. CDR3 loop: CSVSPSATDTQYF. CDR3 bases: TGCAGCGTGAGCCCTAGCGCCACAGATACGCAGTATTTT.

The chain recombines TRBV18 with TRBJ1-1, with TRBD1 identical over 7 bases. Looked up from germline, CDR1 is KGHSH and CDR2 is LQKENI. The CDR3 runs to 16 residues. Trimming took 3 bases from V and 3 from J; bases not matched to a gene: 10. The CDR3 protein is CASSPRQGPSYTEAFF. CDR3 DNA: TGTGCCAGCTCACCCCGACAGGGCCCCTCCTACACTGAAGCTTTCTTT.

The J gene is TRBJ2-7, the V gene TRBV11-3, with 9 nucleotides matching TRBD1. The germline V gene has CDR1 SGHNT and CDR2 YENEEA. V lost 7 bases, J lost 3 bases, and 4 bases stayed unmatched. CDR3 length equals 13 residues. CDR3 sequence (DNA): TGTGCCAGCACCCGGGACAGGGACTACGAGCAGTACTTC. Translation gives CASTRDRDYEQYF.